This T cell receptor beta chain was profiled in a study of blood T cell repertoires in COVID-19. Repertoires were generated with immunoSEQ multiplex PCR, while TCRdb's copy carries only in-frame clones and drops some. The sample includes over 75,000 clones, just under 80% seen only once; the top ten take 16%. The length of the CDR3 is 15 residues. Germline assignment: CDR1 SGDLS and CDR2 YYNGEE. V was pared by 0 bases and J by 2 bases, with 9 bases between. This receptor was identified in a human donor in a cohort sampled during active COVID-19. The genes are TRBV9 and TRBJ2-1; TRBD2 might be the D (5 bases). The material sequenced was peripheral blood. CDR3 DNA: TGTGCCAGCAGCGTAGGTCCTAGCCCCTACAATGAGCAGTTCTTC. Protein product: CASSVGPSPYNEQFF.